This TCR beta chain was identified during a study of T cells in Graves' hyperthyroidism and ophthalmopathy. RNA transcripts gave rise to amplified TCR beta CDR3 regions. Using the HTBI primer set, a first-round RT-PCR was run on the TCR CDR3. TCRdb called the multiplex PCR reads again in MiXCR, with one record for every CDR3 protein. The repertoire has approximately 350,000 distinct CDR3 sequences, around 15% of them found once; the top ten carry about 21%. The sample taken for sequencing was blood. The TCR comes from a woman in her sixties with Graves' ophthalmopathy.

The chain's CDR3 is CASSPDGLAGRYEQYF. DNA of the CDR3: TGTGCCAGCAGCCCCGACGGACTAGCGGGAAGGTACGAGCAGTACTTC. The chain couples TRBV28 to TRBJ2-7; the match to TRBD2 covers 12 bases. V lost 6 bases, J lost 4 bases, and 10 bases stayed unmatched. CDR3 length: 16 amino acids. CDR1 and CDR2 from the germline V gene are MDHEN and SYDVKM.